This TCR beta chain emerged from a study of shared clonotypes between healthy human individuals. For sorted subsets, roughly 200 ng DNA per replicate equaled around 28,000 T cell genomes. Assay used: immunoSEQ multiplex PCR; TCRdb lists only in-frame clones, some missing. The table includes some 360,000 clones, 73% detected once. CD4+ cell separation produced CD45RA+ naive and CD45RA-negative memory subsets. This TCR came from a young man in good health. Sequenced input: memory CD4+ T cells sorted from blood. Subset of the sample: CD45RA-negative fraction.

CDR3 in DNA: TGTGCCACCAGCAGAGGGGAAGCGTACGAGCAGTACTTC. Protein: CATSRGEAYEQYF. The chain uses TRBV15 and TRBJ2-7; D is uncertain. Germline CDR1 and CDR2: LNHNV and YYDKDF (reference sequence). This CDR3 is 13 amino acids long. V lost 1 base and J 4 bases, leaving 8 bases between the germline ends.